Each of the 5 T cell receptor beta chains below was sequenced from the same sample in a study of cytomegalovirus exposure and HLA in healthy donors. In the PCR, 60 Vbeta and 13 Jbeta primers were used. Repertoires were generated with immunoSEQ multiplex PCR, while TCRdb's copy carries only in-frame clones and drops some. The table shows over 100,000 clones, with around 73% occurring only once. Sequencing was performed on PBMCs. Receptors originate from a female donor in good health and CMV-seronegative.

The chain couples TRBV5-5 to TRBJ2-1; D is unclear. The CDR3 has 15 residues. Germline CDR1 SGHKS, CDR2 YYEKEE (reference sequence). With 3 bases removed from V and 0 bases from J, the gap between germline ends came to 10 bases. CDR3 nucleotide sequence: TGTGCCAGCAGCTCCACAGTGGGCTCCTACAATGAGCAGTTCTTC. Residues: CASSSTVGSYNEQFF.

CDR3 nucleotides: TGCAGCGTTGATAGCGGACAGGGGAGCTCCTACAATGAGCAGTTCTTC. Its protein product is CSVDSGQGSSYNEQFF. The rearrangement links TRBV29-1 to TRBJ2-1; the match to TRBD1 covers 9 bases. The CDR3 has 16 residues. Germline CDR1 and CDR2: SQVTM and ANQGSEA. Losses at the gene ends were 3 bases for V and 0 bases for J; bases not matched to a gene: 6.

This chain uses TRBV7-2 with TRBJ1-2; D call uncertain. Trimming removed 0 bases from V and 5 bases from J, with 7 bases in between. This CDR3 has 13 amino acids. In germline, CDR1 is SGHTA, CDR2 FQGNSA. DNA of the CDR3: TGTGCCAGCAGCTTAGCGCCGGTTTATGGCTACACCTTC. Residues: CASSLAPVYGYTF.

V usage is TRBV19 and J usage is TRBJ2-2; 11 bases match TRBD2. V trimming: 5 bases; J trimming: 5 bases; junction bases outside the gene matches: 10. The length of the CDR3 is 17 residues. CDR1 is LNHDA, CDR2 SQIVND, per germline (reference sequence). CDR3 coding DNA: TGTGCCAGTAGTCTTTCTAGCGGGAGGTCTGGGACCGGGGAGCTGTTTTTT. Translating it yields CASSLSSGRSGTGELFF.

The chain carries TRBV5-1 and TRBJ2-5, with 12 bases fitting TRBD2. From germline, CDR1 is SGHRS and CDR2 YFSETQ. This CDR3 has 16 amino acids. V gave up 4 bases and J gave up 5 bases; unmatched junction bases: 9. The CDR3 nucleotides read TGCGCCAGCAGCCCTAACCCTAGCGGGAGGGTGGAGACCCAGTACTTC. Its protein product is CASSPNPSGRVETQYF. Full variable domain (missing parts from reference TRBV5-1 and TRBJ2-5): KAGVTQTPRYLIKTRGQQVTLSCSPISGHRSVSWYQQTPGQGLQFLFEYFSETQRNKGNFPGRFSGRQFSNSRSEMNVSTLELGDSALYLCASSPNPSGRVETQYFGPGTRLLVL.